The entry below describes one T cell receptor beta chain. In the authors' workflow: For nucleated cells, counts were estimated from reference gene primer amplification. Using immunoSEQ multiplex PCR, the repertoire was profiled, and TCRdb retains in-frame clones only, with some absent. The V and J calls and clone size are taken from that table; D and trimming were inferred from the DNA. Of about 150,000 clones listed, 70% to 90% are singletons. The data were obtained in a study of blood T cell repertoires in COVID-19. Study-wide context: Whether acute or convalescent, the COVID-19 samples came from the United States, Italy and Spain. PBMCs, B-cell-depleted T cells, or T cells were the source of the cDNA or gDNA that made up the material.

The V gene lost 6 bases and the J gene lost 8 bases, with 19 bases spanning the gap. The CDR3 is 13 amino acids. Germline loops: CDR1 SQVTM, CDR2 ANQGSEA. The source material was peripheral blood. The chain employs TRBV29-1 and TRBJ1-2, with a weak D call TRBD1 (6 bases). The TCR originated in a woman aged 50 to 65 with acute or convalescent COVID-19. CDR3 DNA sequence: TGCAGCGTAGAACAGGGAACGCCGAGCGGCTACACCTTC. Its protein is CSVEQGTPSGYTF.